This TCR beta chain was identified during a study of T-cell reconstitution after alpha-beta-depleted transplantation in children. Study-level findings and limits: It was newly produced T cells that mostly accounted for T-cell counts and diversity one year after transplant.

This clonotype was observed a few times. Its antigen remains unknown. Construction of the TCRbeta library involved unique molecular identifiers. TCRdb independently ran MiXCR on the PCR reads; one entry per CDR3 protein. The data hold hundreds of thousands of distinct CDR3 sequences, with around 15% observed a single time. The origin of this receptor is a male patient aged 2 to 10 who had a stem cell transplant for acute lymphoblastic leukemia, so the T cells may come from the graft donor. Source: PBMCs, mostly from graft donor cells, taken 360 days after TCRalphabeta/CD19-depleted stem cell transplant.

In DNA form, the CDR3 reads TGTGCCAGCAGTTTAATCGGACAGGGGGTCGGCAATCAGCCCCAGCATTTT. Encoded protein: CASSLIGQGVGNQPQHF. This chain joins TRBV28 and TRBJ1-5; 10 bases map to TRBD1. Germline assignment: CDR1 MDHEN and CDR2 SYDVKM. This CDR3 contains 17 residues. J gave up 2 bases and V 2 bases, and 6 bases lay outside the gene matches. The whole variable domain, filled in from reference TRBV28 and TRBJ1-5, reads DVKVTQSSRYLVKRTGEKVFLECVQDMDHENMFWYRQDPGLGLRLIYFSYDVKMKEKGDIPEGYSVSREKKERFSLILESASTNQTSMYLCASSLIGQGVGNQPQHFGDGTRLSIL.